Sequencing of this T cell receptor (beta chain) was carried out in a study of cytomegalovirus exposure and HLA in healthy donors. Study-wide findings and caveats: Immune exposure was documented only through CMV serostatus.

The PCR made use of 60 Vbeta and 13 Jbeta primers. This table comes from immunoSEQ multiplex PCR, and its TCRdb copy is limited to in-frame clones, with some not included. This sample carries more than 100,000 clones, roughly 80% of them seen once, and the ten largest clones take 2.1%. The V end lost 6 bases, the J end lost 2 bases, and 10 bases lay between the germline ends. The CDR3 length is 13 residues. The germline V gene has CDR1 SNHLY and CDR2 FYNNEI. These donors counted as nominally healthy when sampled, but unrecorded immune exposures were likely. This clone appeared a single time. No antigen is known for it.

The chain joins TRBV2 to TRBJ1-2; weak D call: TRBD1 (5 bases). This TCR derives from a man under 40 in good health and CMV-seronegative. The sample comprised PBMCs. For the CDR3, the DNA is TGTGCCAGCAGAAGGACACCCAACTATGGCTACACCTTC. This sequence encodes CASRRTPNYGYTF.